The clone carrying this TCR beta chain was counted between two and nine times. The authors used template switching to add a universal primer site and gave cDNA unique molecular identifiers. TCRdb reanalysed the 5' RACE reads using MiXCR and keeps one entry per CDR3 protein. The sample records about 810,000 distinct CDR3 sequences, approximately 13% being singletons. The entry originates in a study of identical twins. Trimming stripped 2 bases from V and 0 bases from J, with 10 bases between. Germline V lookup: CDR1 SEHNR, CDR2 FQNEAQ (reference sequence). The CDR3 length is 15 residues. These data are also associated with another study on yellow fever vaccine responses in identical twins.

Sequences were obtained from PBMCs. The chain is built from TRBV7-9 and TRBJ1-2; no definite D call. This clonotype was sampled from a woman younger than 30 in good health. CDR3 in amino acids: CASSLRDTTNYGYTF. The CDR3 DNA sequence: TGTGCCAGCAGCTTACGAGACACCACTAACTATGGCTACACCTTC.